The rows below give T cell receptor beta chains drawn from one sample of a study of T cell clonotyping in hematopoietic cell transplantation. TCRdb keeps only in-frame clones here, not all; method: immunoSEQ multiplex PCR. The sample consists of 45,000 or so clones, roughly 80% of them appearing once. Sample: peripheral blood mononuclear cells, taken before stem cell transplant. The receptor source for this set is a man in his sixties with myelodysplastic syndrome. Some clones in this sample may be carry-over from other donors' samples. Both conserved end residues are trimmed from each CDR3.

j_call	cdr3_length	v_call	cdr3_aa
TRBJ2-3	11	TRBV7-2	ASSKEGTDTQY
TRBJ1-2	15	TRBV27	ASSPLWSGRGRGGYT
TRBJ1-2	14	TRBV6-5	ASSYGGGGTGRGYT
TRBJ1-1	12	TRBV10-3	AIRLNVEYTEAF
TRBJ2-3	11	TRBV27	ASSKGQGKFMD
TRBJ2-3	13	TRBV21-1	ASSETGISTDTQY
TRBJ1-1	11	TRBV7-8	ASSLAPLSSAF
TRBJ2-1	15	TRBV11-2	ASSLGRGSGANNEQF
TRBJ2-1	11	TRBV19	ASSATREWEQF
TRBJ2-1	11	TRBV7-6	ASSPDSFNEQF
TRBJ1-3	15	TRBV11-2	ASSFGTGAYSGNTIY
TRBJ1-5	13	TRBV9	ASSATGSWDQPQH
TRBJ2-7	12	TRBV28	ASSSGTGLYEQY
TRBJ2-7	12	TRBV6-6	ASSYSGEPYEQY
TRBJ2-7	13	TRBV16	ASSPSRAGPYEQY
TRBJ1-1	14	TRBV7-9	ASSLFSVGENTEAF
TRBJ2-7	13	TRBV4-3	ASSQGTSGGWEQY
TRBJ2-5	15	TRBV7-2	ASSLEWRSGGWETQY
TRBJ1-2	15	TRBV7-2	ASSLVIWGRANYGYT
TRBJ1-2	11	TRBV6-6	ASTGQANYGYT
TRBJ2-7	16	TRBV11-2	ASSFGQRGGRGSYEQY
TRBJ2-7	10	TRBV6-5	ASSWDYYEQY
TRBJ1-5	12	TRBV2	ASSDRDFNQPQH
TRBJ1-6	11	TRBV6-5	ASKKVRGSPLH
TRBJ2-7	13	TRBV13	ASSVQGKRSYEQY
TRBJ2-5	14	TRBV7-8	ASSLGIAGGPETQY
TRBJ1-2	11	TRBV30	AWRGQGEYGYT
TRBJ2-7	13	TRBV5-6	ASSPRTGVNHEQY
TRBJ1-5	12	TRBV2	ASSEQFVGQPQH
TRBJ2-1	14	TRBV7-8	ASSSSSGLGPGEQF
TRBJ1-1	11	TRBV4-1	ASSQEGRGRAF
TRBJ2-5	12	TRBV5-1	ASSLGQGQETQY
TRBJ2-4	12	TRBV4-2	ASSPAGLEYIQY
TRBJ2-5	12	TRBV10-3	AISGGGSRETQY
TRBJ2-2	15	TRBV9	ASSPRGDSLNTGELF
TRBJ2-7	12	TRBV6-5	ASSSLTGWYEQY
TRBJ2-1	14	TRBV9	ASSVVPGTGGNEQF
TRBJ1-1	14	TRBV7-2	ASSLRPVRENTEAF
TRBJ2-1	16	TRBV28	ASSQPRGGLAGGNEQF
TRBJ2-1	12	TRBV6-6	ASGPTGANNEQF
TRBJ1-1	15	TRBV12-5	ASGIRLGGDRGTEAF
TRBJ2-5	14	TRBV7-6	ASSLSAGGYQETQY
TRBJ1-6	14	TRBV2	ASTLRGTDWDSPLH
TRBJ1-5	13	TRBV6-6	ASLMSGHSNQPQH
TRBJ1-5	13	TRBV18	ASSLQGDSNQPQH
TRBJ2-2	15	TRBV6-1	ASSEKGGRGRAGELF
TRBJ2-3	15	TRBV7-2	ASSLGRLAGYTDTQY
TRBJ2-7	11	TRBV6-6	ASSSPLLDEQY
TRBJ2-4	11	TRBV9	ASSVGEGNIQY
TRBJ2-2	13	TRBV30	AWTQEDSNTGELF
TRBJ2-5	10	TRBV29-1	SIHGQTETQY
TRBJ1-2	9	TRBV30	AWSVGGFNT